This TCR beta chain was recorded in a study of CD8+CD57+ T cells in acquired aplastic anemia. General study findings and limits: For CD8+ Simpson's diversity, patients and controls showed no significant difference. Twenty-nine shared CD8+ CDR3s appeared highly expressed within patients' immunodominant clones.

CDR3 and TCR beta VDJ profiling relied on genomic DNA as the template. TCRdb re-analysed the reads in MiXCR, keeping a single row per CDR3 protein. The sample records just over 150,000 distinct CDR3 sequences, more than 40% being singletons. This CDR3 has 14 residues. Per germline, CDR1 SEHNR and CDR2 FQNEAQ (reference sequence). With 3 bases clipped from V and 3 bases from J, the junction kept 5 bases outside the gene matches. Sequencing involved patients with CD8+CD57+ cell expansion previously shown by flow cytometry. The patients, all of them, had severe acquired aplastic anemia. Sampling of blood occurred while the patients had still received no therapy. Of note for this clonotype: Its antigen is as yet unknown.

This receptor was taken from a human donor with aplastic anemia. The chain couples TRBV7-9 to TRBJ2-7; 7 nucleotides align to TRBD1. The specimen sequenced was sorted CD4+, CD8+, or CD8+CD57+ T cells (not recorded which) from PBMCs. The CDR3 nucleotides are TGTGCCAGCAGCTTCCGGGACAGTGGCTACGAGCAGTACTTC. It encodes CASSFRDSGYEQYF.